This TCR beta chain was captured by sequencing in a study of blood T cell repertoires in COVID-19. Study-wide context: Samples came from the United States, Italy and Spain, spanning acute and convalescent COVID-19. The cDNA or gDNA used as material had been derived from T cells, B-cell-depleted T cells, or PBMCs.

V gave up 10 bases and J gave up 5 bases, with 9 bases separating them. The CDR3 spans 11 residues. In the study's own analysis: Scientists estimated how many nucleated cells there were by amplifying reference gene primers. Sequencing was performed with immunoSEQ multiplex PCR; in TCRdb, only in-frame clones are kept and a portion is missing. Clone size and the V and J calls come from that table; the DNA yielded D and trimming. The sample contains some 160,000 clones, around 87% of which appear only once. This clone was seen a single time. Sequencing used peripheral blood. The receptor's source is a woman of 80 years or more with COVID-19, enrolled during active disease. This chain connects TRBV12-3 or TRBV12-4 to TRBJ2-1; possible D gene TRBD1, 6 bases. The CDR3 spells CAIGTNNEQFF. CDR3 nucleotide sequence: TGTGCCATAGGGACAAACAATGAGCAGTTCTTC.